Presented here are 3 T cell receptor beta chains from one specimen sequenced in a study of T cell repertoires in cytomegalovirus infection. In TCRdb, the reads were re-called with MiXCR into one record per CDR3 protein. The repertoire includes some 800,000 distinct CDR3 sequences, almost 30% of them detected once, and 10% to 15% sits in the top ten. Their target antigens are unknown. Here the sequenced sample was cultured CD8+ T cells from PBMCs, taken from culture after CMV antigen stimulation. The receptors originated from a human donor in good health (CMV status not recorded). Some clones in this sample may be carry-over from other donors' samples.

A note on this clonotype: A clone one base away is much larger, so this may be a read error. The V call is TRBV19, the J call TRBJ2-6; 7 bases line up with TRBD1. This CDR3 comprises 16 residues. Germline lookup yields CDR1 LNHDA and CDR2 SQIVND (reference sequence). The CDR3 DNA reads as TGTGCCAGTAGTTACAGGGGATACTCTAGGGCCAACGTCCTGACTTTC. It yields the protein CASSYRGYSRANVLTF.

This chain links TRBV7-9 with TRBJ2-5, with 8 bases matching TRBD2. The CDR3 contains 15 residues. Germline-derived CDR1 and CDR2 are SEHNR and FQNEAQ (reference sequence). With V trimmed by 1 base and J by 2 bases, 3 bases remained unmatched. The CDR3 sequence is CASSLDGGGQETQYF. The DNA of the CDR3 is TGTGCCAGCAGCTTAGACGGCGGGGGGCAAGAGACCCAGTACTTC.

This clonotype was observed a few times. Here the CDR3 DNA reads TGTGCCAGCAGTTACTCGGGTCTAGCGGATGACGAGCAGTACTTC. Translation gives CASSYSGLADDEQYF. The rearrangement links TRBV6-5 to TRBJ2-7; 7 bases line up with TRBD2. The germline gives CDR1 MNHEY, CDR2 SVGAGI. The V gene end was trimmed by 0 bases and the J gene end by 5 bases; junction bases not matched to a gene: 7. CDR3 length equals 15 residues.